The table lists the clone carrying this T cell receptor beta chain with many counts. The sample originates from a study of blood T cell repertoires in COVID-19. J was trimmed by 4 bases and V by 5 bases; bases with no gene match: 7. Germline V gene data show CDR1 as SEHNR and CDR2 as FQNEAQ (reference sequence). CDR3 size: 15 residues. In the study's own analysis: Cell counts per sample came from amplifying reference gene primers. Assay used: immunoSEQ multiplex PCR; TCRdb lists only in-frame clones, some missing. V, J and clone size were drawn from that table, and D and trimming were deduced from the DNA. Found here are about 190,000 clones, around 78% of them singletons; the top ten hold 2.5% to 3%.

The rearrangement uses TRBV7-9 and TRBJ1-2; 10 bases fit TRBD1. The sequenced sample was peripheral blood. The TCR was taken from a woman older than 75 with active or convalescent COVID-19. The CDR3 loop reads CASSPRTGGSYGYTF. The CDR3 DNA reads TGTGCCAGCAGCCCGAGGACAGGGGGTTCCTATGGCTACACCTTC.